This record concerns one T cell receptor beta chain sequence. Its cognate antigen is unknown. The CDR3 extends over 14 amino acids. CDR1 is MNHNY and CDR2 is SVGAGI in the germline V gene (reference sequence). Trimming stripped 4 bases from V and 7 bases from J, with 16 bases between. This record belongs to a study of Ad26.COV2.S vaccination and SARS-CoV-2 variants. Study results and caveats: Estimates derived from TCR breadth and depth analyses may have underestimated total T cell responses. Responses of spike-specific T cells (both CD8+ and CD4+) reportedly showed substantial breadth after vaccination. Placebo recipients and vaccine recipients were similar in non-spike TCR breadth.

The method was immunoSEQ multiplex PCR; TCRdb's version includes in-frame clones alone and lacks a portion of them. The sample consists of around 350,000 clones, about 92% of them appearing once. The receptor was isolated from a human donor who had recovered from COVID-19. The material sequenced was peripheral blood, taken after recovery from COVID-19. The chain joins TRBV6-6 to TRBJ1-2; D is perhaps TRBD1 (5 bases). The CDR3 sequence is CASSSRQTLSGYTF. In DNA form, the CDR3 reads TGTGCCAGCAGTTCCCGACAGACCCTCAGTGGCTACACCTTC.